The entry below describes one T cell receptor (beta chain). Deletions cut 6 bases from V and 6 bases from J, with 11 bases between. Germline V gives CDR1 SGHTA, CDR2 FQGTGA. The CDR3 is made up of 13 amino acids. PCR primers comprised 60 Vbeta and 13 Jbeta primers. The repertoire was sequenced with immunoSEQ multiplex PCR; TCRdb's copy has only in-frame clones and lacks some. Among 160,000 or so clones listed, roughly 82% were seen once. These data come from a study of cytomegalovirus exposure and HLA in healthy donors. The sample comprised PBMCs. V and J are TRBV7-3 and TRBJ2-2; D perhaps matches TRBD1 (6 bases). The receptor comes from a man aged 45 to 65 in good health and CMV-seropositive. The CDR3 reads CASSIQGAGELFF. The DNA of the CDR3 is TGTGCCAGCAGTATACAGGGCGCCGGGGAGCTGTTTTTT.